This T cell receptor beta chain was recorded in a study of control samples from healthy donors and cancer patients. Method: immunoSEQ multiplex PCR; TCRdb's copy keeps in-frame clones and lacks some. Found here are about 82,000 clones, about 89% of them singletons; the top ten hold 20%. The receptor was isolated from a man aged 50-59 years in good health. Sequenced input: blood.

The CDR3 spells CAISEGQLRMEGYTF. The CDR3 nucleotides are TGTGCCATCAGTGAGGGACAGCTACGGATGGAAGGCTACACCTTC. The chain joins TRBV10-3 to TRBJ1-2; D perhaps matches TRBD1 (6 bases). The CDR3 covers 15 residues. Trimming stripped 2 bases from V and 8 bases from J, with 18 bases between. Germline CDR1 ENHRY, CDR2 SYGVKD.